Each of the 12 T cell receptor beta chains below was sequenced from the same sample in a study of T cells in Graves' hyperthyroidism and ophthalmopathy. TCR beta CDR3 sequences were amplified from RNA transcripts. Primed by the HTBI set, a first-round RT-PCR was run on the TCR CDR3. Each CDR3 protein is one row after TCRdb ran MiXCR on the multiplex PCR reads. The sample lists around 350,000 distinct CDR3 sequences, more than 12% seen once, with about 19% in the top ten. The sample consisted of blood. Receptor source: a woman younger than 45 with Graves' ophthalmopathy.

This clonotype was seen many times. The chain is built from TRBV13 and TRBJ2-1, with D possibly matching TRBD1 (6 bases). The germline V gene encodes CDR1 PRHDT and CDR2 FYEKMQ (reference sequence). The CDR3 is 15 amino acids. V was shortened by 4 bases and J by 0 bases, with 10 bases between the two germline ends. The CDR3 DNA reads TGTGCCAGCAGCTACGGACAGATCTCCTACAATGAGCAGTTCTTC. Its translation is CASSYGQISYNEQFF.

This clonotype showed up many times. The chain employs TRBV10-3 and TRBJ1-6, with D hard to call. Trimming cost V 6 bases and J 6 bases, with 12 bases left between them. The CDR3 extends over 14 amino acids. Germline V CDR1 and CDR2: ENHRY, SYGVKD. The CDR3 spells CAIRPDGFNSPLHF. For the CDR3, the DNA is TGTGCCATCAGGCCGGACGGGTTTAATTCACCCCTCCACTTT.

In its sample, this clonotype was seen many times. V and J are TRBV4-1 and TRBJ1-1, with TRBD1 matching over 7 bases. The CDR3 is made up of 15 amino acids. CDR1 is MGHRA and CDR2 is YSYEKL in the germline V gene. V lost 0 bases to trimming and J lost 11 bases; unmatched junction nucleotides: 12. The CDR3 sequence: CASSQERQGKKRAFF. The CDR3 coding sequence is TGCGCCAGCAGCCAAGAGCGACAGGGTAAAAAACGGGCTTTCTTT.

This clonotype appeared a few times. The chain combines TRBV10-2 with TRBJ2-2, with D uncertain. Germline CDR1 reads WSHSY; CDR2 reads SAAADI. The CDR3 has 14 amino acids. V was cut by 2 bases and J by 3 bases, with 7 bases left in between. This chain's CDR3 is CASSEIDDTGELFF. CDR3 bases: TGCGCCAGCAGTGAGATTGATGACACCGGGGAGCTGTTTTTT.

As concerns this clonotype: One junction end does not reproduce the germline sequence, and a read error may be involved. DNA for the CDR3: TGCGCCAGCAGTTCTAGCGGGGGCCTTAGCTCCTACGAGCAGTACTTC. Protein: CASSSSGGLSSYEQYF. V is TRBV28 and J is TRBJ2-7, with 10 bases fitting TRBD2. The CDR3 spans 16 residues. Germline loops: CDR1 MDHEN, CDR2 SYDVKM.

The table lists this clonotype with many counts. This chain uses TRBV3-1 with TRBJ2-7; the D gene is possibly TRBD2 (5 bases). The germline V gene encodes CDR1 LGHDT and CDR2 YNNKEL (reference sequence). The CDR3 covers 13 residues. Trimming shortened V by 4 bases and J by 3 bases, and 10 bases separated the two germline ends. The chain's CDR3 is CASSPGNLYEQYF. The CDR3 DNA sequence: TGTGCCAGCAGCCCCGGGAACCTCTACGAGCAGTACTTC.

The chain has TRBV6-1 and TRBJ2-1, with D perhaps TRBD1 or TRBD2 (5 bases each). CDR3 length equals 17 residues. Germline-derived CDR1 and CDR2 are MNHNS and SASEGT. The V and J ends lost 4 bases and 2 bases respectively, with 18 bases between them. The CDR3 coding sequence is TGTGCCAGCAGTGGAGGGACCGGGGCGATTCCCTACAATGAGCAGTTCTTC. This encodes CASSGGTGAIPYNEQFF.

The genes are TRBV7-9 and TRBJ2-2; the D gene is possibly TRBD1 (6 bases). The V and J ends lost 6 bases and 0 bases respectively, with 14 bases between them. The CDR3 runs 16 residues. Looked up from germline, CDR1 is SEHNR and CDR2 is FQNEAQ (reference sequence). The CDR3 spells CASRQRRGTNTGELFF. The CDR3, as DNA: TGTGCCAGCAGACAACGTAGGGGGACGAACACCGGGGAGCTGTTTTTT.

This sequence joins TRBV2 and TRBJ2-5, with D tentatively TRBD1 (6 bases). Germline CDR1 and CDR2: SNHLY and FYNNEI. Trimming took off 4 bases at V and 5 bases at J, with 11 bases between the two ends. The CDR3 extends over 13 amino acids. The CDR3: CASSGSTGETQYF. The CDR3 DNA sequence: TGTGCCAGCAGTGGCTCTACAGGGGAGACCCAGTACTTC.

The chain recombines TRBV25-1 with TRBJ1-2; TRBD1 agrees at 7 bases. CDR3 length equals 17 residues. In germline, CDR1 is MGHDK, CDR2 SYGVNS. The ends lost 6 bases at V and 4 bases at J; junction bases unmatched: 17. The CDR3 coding sequence is TGTGCCAGCAGGTCAACATTTGACAGGGATGGAATCTATGGCTACACCTTC. Residues: CASRSTFDRDGIYGYTF.

The V call is TRBV6-1, the J call TRBJ2-5; 7 bases are shared with TRBD1. V shed 5 bases, J shed 4 bases, and the junction held 10 bases outside the gene matches. The CDR3 runs 15 residues. CDR1 and CDR2 (germline): MNHNS, SASEGT. In DNA, the CDR3 is TGTGCCAGCAGTAACGAGGGGGCGCGGAGAGAGACCCAGTACTTC. It yields the protein CASSNEGARRETQYF.

This clonotype was observed many times. The rearrangement joins TRBV7-8 to TRBJ1-6, with D uncertain. The CDR3 is made up of 12 amino acids. Germline V gene data show CDR1 as SGHVS and CDR2 as FQNEAQ. V gave up 8 bases and J gave up 10 bases, with 12 bases separating them. CDR3 coding DNA: TGTGCCAGCCAAATCTCGGGGTCACCCCTCCACTTT. Residues: CASQISGSPLHF.